Described below is a single TCR beta chain sequence and its context. Its antigen is currently unknown. Produced via immunoSEQ multiplex PCR; TCRdb's table is partial and in-frame only. Among about 120,000 clones, approximately 81% were seen once, and the ten largest hold approximately 2.3%. This CDR3 region has 16 residues. The germline CDR1 and CDR2 sequences are SGHVS and FQNEAQ. V was cut by 3 bases and J by 7 bases, with 19 bases left in between. This record belongs to a study of cytomegalovirus exposure and HLA in healthy donors. Overall study findings and caveats: The study listed roughly 160 cytomegalovirus-associated TCR beta chains.

The sequenced sample consisted of PBMCs. The chain employs TRBV7-8 and TRBJ2-1; TRBD1 is a possible D gene (5 bases). The TCR was taken from a woman in her twenties or thirties in good health and CMV-seronegative. The CDR3 loop reads CASSFGSLRGGNEQFF. CDR3 DNA sequence: TGTGCCAGCAGCTTCGGGTCCCTAAGGGGTGGAAATGAGCAGTTCTTC.